This T cell receptor (beta chain) appears in the sequencing data of a study of shared clonotypes between healthy human individuals. Generated by immunoSEQ multiplex PCR, the TCRdb table keeps only in-frame clones and is missing some. This table holds some 2 million clones, about 95% found once. The germline V gene encodes CDR1 SGHNT and CDR2 YYREEE (reference sequence). The CDR3 extends over 15 amino acids. J gave up 2 bases and V 0 bases, and 5 bases lay outside the gene matches. About this clone itself: Other DNA sequences within the sample encode an identical CDR3.

The naive CD8 population came from CD45RO-negative cells selected for CCR7, without terminally differentiated effector memory CD45RA+ cells. The clonotype was recovered from a man younger than 35 in good health. Sequencing was done on a sample of naive CD8+ T cells sorted from blood. The genes are TRBV5-4 and TRBJ2-7; TRBD1 matches at 7 bases. CDR3 loop: CASSLGQGEAYEQYF. In nucleotides, the CDR3 is TGTGCCAGCAGCTTGGGACAGGGTGAAGCCTACGAGCAGTACTTC. Variable domain in full (rest from reference TRBV5-4 and TRBJ2-7): ETGVTQSPTHLIKTRGQQVTLRCSSQSGHNTVSWYQQALGQGPQFIFQYYREEENGRGNFPPRFSGLQFPNYSSELNVNALELDDSALYLCASSLGQGEAYEQYFGPGTRLTVT.